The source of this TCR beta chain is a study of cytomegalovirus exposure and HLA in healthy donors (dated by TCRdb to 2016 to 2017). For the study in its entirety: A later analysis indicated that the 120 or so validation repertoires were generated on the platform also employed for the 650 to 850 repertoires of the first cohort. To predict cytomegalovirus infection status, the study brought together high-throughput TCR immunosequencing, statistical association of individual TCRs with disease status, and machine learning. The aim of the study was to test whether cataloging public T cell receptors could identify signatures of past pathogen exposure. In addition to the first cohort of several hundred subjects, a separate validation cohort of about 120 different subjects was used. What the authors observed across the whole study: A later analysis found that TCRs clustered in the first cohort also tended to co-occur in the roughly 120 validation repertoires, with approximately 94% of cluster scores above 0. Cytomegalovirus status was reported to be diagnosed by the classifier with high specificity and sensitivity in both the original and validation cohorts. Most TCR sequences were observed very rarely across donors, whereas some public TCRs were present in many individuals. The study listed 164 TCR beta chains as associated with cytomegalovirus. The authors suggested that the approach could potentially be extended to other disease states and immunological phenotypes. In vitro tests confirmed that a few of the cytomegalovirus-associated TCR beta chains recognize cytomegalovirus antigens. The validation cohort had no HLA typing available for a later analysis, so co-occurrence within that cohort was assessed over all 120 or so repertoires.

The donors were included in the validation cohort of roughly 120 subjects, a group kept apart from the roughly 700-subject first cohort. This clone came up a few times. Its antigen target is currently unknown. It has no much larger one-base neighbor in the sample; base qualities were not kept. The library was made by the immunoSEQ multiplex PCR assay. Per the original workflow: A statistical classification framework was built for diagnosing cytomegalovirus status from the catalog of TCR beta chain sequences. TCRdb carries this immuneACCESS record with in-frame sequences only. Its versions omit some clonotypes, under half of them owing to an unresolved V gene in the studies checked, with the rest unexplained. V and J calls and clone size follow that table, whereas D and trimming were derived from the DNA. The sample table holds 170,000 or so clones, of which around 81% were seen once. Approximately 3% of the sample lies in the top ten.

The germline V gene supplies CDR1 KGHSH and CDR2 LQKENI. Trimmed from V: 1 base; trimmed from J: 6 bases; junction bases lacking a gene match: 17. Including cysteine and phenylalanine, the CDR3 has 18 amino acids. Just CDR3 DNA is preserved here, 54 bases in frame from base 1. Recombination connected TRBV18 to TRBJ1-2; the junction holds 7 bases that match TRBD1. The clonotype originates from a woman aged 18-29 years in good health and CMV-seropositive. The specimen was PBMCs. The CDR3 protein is CASSPQDSPYRGRNGYTF. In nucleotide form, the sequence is TGTGCCAGCTCACCACAAGACAGCCCTTACAGGGGTAGGAATGGCTACACCTTC. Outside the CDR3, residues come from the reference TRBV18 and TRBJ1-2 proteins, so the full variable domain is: NAGVMQNPRHLVRRRGQEARLRCSPMKGHSHVYWYRQLPEEGLKFMVYLQKENIIDESGMPKERFSAEFPKEGPSILRIQQVVRGDSAAYFCASSPQDSPYRGRNGYTFGSGTRLTVV.